The 28 T cell receptor beta chains below all came from one sample that was sequenced in a study of blood T cell repertoires in COVID-19. The repertoire was sequenced with immunoSEQ multiplex PCR; TCRdb's copy has only in-frame clones and lacks some. The repertoire holds some 130,000 clones, with roughly 88% as singletons. The sequenced sample was PBMCs or T cells enriched from blood (not recorded which). These receptors all come from a man between 50 and 59 years old who had recovered from COVID-19.

V gene TRBV28 combines with J gene TRBJ1-1; D is undetermined. The CDR3 spans 15 residues. V was shortened by 3 bases and J by 4 bases, with 15 bases between the two germline ends. Germline V gene data show CDR1 as MDHEN and CDR2 as SYDVKM. CDR3 region: CASSFSVGIRTEAFF. The CDR3 region has the DNA TGTGCCAGCAGTTTTAGCGTGGGGATACGCACTGAAGCTTTCTTT.

About this clone: The sample contains more than one DNA sequence encoding this CDR3. V usage is TRBV28 and J usage is TRBJ1-2, with 10 bases fitting TRBD1. Germline V lookup: CDR1 MDHEN, CDR2 SYDVKM. The V and J ends lost 4 bases and 8 bases, in that order; junction bases with no gene match: 7. The CDR3 length is 14 residues. CDR3 DNA sequence: TGTGCCAGCAGTTCGCGGACAGGGGGGGGAGGCTACACCTTC. Amino acid sequence: CASSSRTGGGGYTF.

The CDR3 loop reads CASSGGDSGYNEQFF. The CDR3 bases are TGTGCCAGCAGTGGCGGGGATAGCGGCTACAATGAGCAGTTCTTC. This chain connects TRBV6-4 to TRBJ2-1, with a weak D call TRBD2 (6 bases). CDR3 size: 15 residues. Germline assignment: CDR1 MRHNA and CDR2 SNTAGT. Trimming pared 4 bases from V and 3 bases from J, leaving 13 bases between.

This chain joins TRBV9 and TRBJ1-3; TRBD1 agrees at 11 bases. The CDR3 is 19 residues long. Germline V gene lookup returns CDR1 SGDLS and CDR2 YYNGEE. The junction had 12 bases not matched to a gene; V was cut back by 4 bases and J by 0 bases. CDR3 region: CASSPRTGGAWTSGNTIYF. CDR3 DNA sequence: TGTGCCAGCAGCCCCCGGACAGGGGGCGCTTGGACCTCTGGAAACACCATATATTTT.

The chain carries TRBV20-1 and TRBJ1-1; possible D gene TRBD1, 5 bases. Per the germline V gene, CDR1 is DFQATT and CDR2 is SNEGSKA (reference sequence). The CDR3 is 11 residues long. The V end lost 6 bases, the J end lost 4 bases, and 9 bases lay between the germline ends. In DNA, the CDR3 is TGCAGTGCAAGCAGGGTCACTGAAGCTTTCTTT. This translates into CSASRVTEAFF.

The rearrangement joins TRBV2 to TRBJ1-5, with TRBD1 matching 8 bases. Trimming took 4 bases from V and 2 from J; bases not matched to a gene: 1. The CDR3 totals 14 residues. Germline V gene data show CDR1 as SNHLY and CDR2 as FYNNEI. The CDR3 here is CASSATGGNQPQHF. The CDR3 nucleotides are TGTGCCAGCAGTGCGACAGGGGGCAATCAGCCCCAGCATTTT.

The chain recombines TRBV19 with TRBJ2-2; TRBD1 is a possible D gene (6 bases). This CDR3 spans 15 amino acids. Germline lookup yields CDR1 LNHDA and CDR2 SQIVND (reference sequence). Trimming removed 5 bases at V and 3 bases at J, with 13 bases between. The CDR3 loop is CASSFQGFYTGELFF. CDR3 DNA: TGTGCCAGTAGTTTCCAGGGGTTTTACACCGGGGAGCTGTTTTTT.

The CDR3: CASSPRADTQYF. As DNA, the CDR3 is TGTGCCAGCAGTCCAAGAGCAGATACGCAGTATTTT. The genes are TRBV12-3 or TRBV12-4 and TRBJ2-3; D gene unclear. The CDR3 runs to 12 residues. Between the trimmed V and J ends, which lost 5 bases and 4 bases, there was a span of 7 bases.

The chain employs TRBV3-1 (or the pseudogene TRBV3-2) and TRBJ2-2; weak D call: TRBD2 (5 bases). This CDR3 region has 17 residues. Germline CDR1 LGHDT, CDR2 YNNKEL (reference sequence). The V end lost 1 base, the J end lost 3 bases, and 15 bases lay between the germline ends. In nucleotides, the CDR3 is TGTGCCAGCAGCCAAGGGGAGTCTTTACGATACACCGGGGAGCTGTTTTTT. Its protein is CASSQGESLRYTGELFF.

J is TRBJ1-1 and V is TRBV28; 9 positions agree with TRBD1. V lost 1 base, J lost 10 bases, and 1 base stayed unmatched. The germline gives CDR1 MDHEN, CDR2 SYDVKM. This CDR3 has 12 residues. The CDR3 sequence: CASSLSDRGAFF. The CDR3 DNA is TGTGCCAGCAGTTTATCGGACAGGGGAGCTTTCTTT.

The chain uses TRBV7-8 and TRBJ2-3; 11 bases line up with TRBD2. Germline V CDR1 and CDR2: SGHVS, FQNEAQ. The V gene end was trimmed by 10 bases and the J gene end by 2 bases; junction bases not matched to a gene: 14. This CDR3 has 17 residues. The CDR3 is CAKHPVTSGTHTDTQYF. The CDR3 DNA is TGTGCCAAACACCCCGTGACTAGCGGGACTCACACAGATACGCAGTATTTT. Filled out from reference TRBV7-8 and TRBJ2-3, the complete variable domain reads GAGVSQSPRYKVAKRGQDVALRCDPISGHVSLFWYQQALGQGPEFLTYFQNEAQLDKSGLPSDRFFAERPEGSVSTLKIQRTQQEDSAVYLCAKHPVTSGTHTDTQYFGPGTRLTVL.

CDR3 residues: CSVDAPSSYNEQFF. Here the CDR3 DNA reads TGCAGCGTTGATGCCCCGAGCTCCTACAATGAGCAGTTCTTC. The V call is TRBV29-1, the J call TRBJ2-1, with no clear D. The CDR3 is 14 amino acids. Per the germline V gene, CDR1 is SQVTM and CDR2 is ANQGSEA. The V end lost 3 bases, the J end lost 0 bases, and 9 bases lay between the germline ends.

The V and J genes are TRBV6-2 or TRBV6-3 and TRBJ2-1; D uncertain. The CDR3 length is 15 residues. Trimming stripped 0 bases from V and 4 bases from J, with 10 bases between. Germline V lookup: CDR1 MNHEY, CDR2 SVGEGT. The CDR3 spells CASSYSLPLYNEQFF. In DNA form, the CDR3 reads TGTGCCAGCAGTTACTCACTCCCATTATACAATGAGCAGTTCTTC.

The rearrangement uses TRBV28 and TRBJ1-5; 12 positions agree with TRBD1. This CDR3 has 17 amino acids. Trimming took 10 bases from V and 6 from J; bases not matched to a gene: 16. CDR1 is MDHEN and CDR2 is SYDVKM in the germline V gene. This CDR3 is CATNLLEGQGAIQPQHF. CDR3 bases: TGTGCCACCAACCTCTTAGAGGGACAGGGGGCGATTCAGCCCCAGCATTTT.

The chain couples TRBV28 to TRBJ1-6; D is unresolved. Germline lookup yields CDR1 MDHEN and CDR2 SYDVKM. V lost 4 bases and J lost 0, with 16 bases in between. This CDR3 contains 18 residues. The CDR3: CASSYFPGHSSYNSPLHF. The CDR3 DNA is TGTGCCAGCAGTTACTTCCCCGGTCATAGCTCCTATAATTCACCCCTCCACTTT.

V gene TRBV5-1 combines with J gene TRBJ1-3, with a possible D match to TRBD1 (5 bases). V was pared by 1 base and J by 1 base, with 6 bases between. From germline, CDR1 is SGHRS and CDR2 YFSETQ. This CDR3 is 14 amino acids long. The CDR3 region is CASSLRGSGNTIYF. As DNA, the CDR3 is TGCGCCAGCAGCTTGCGGGGGTCTGGAAACACCATATATTTT.

V is TRBV9 and J is TRBJ1-4, with TRBD1 matching over 8 bases. Trimming removed 4 bases from V and 8 bases from J; junction bases left unmatched: 10. The CDR3 is 15 residues long. Germline values: CDR1 SGDLS, CDR2 YYNGEE. CDR3: CASSKDTGGWEKLFF. The CDR3, as DNA: TGTGCCAGCAGCAAGGACACAGGGGGTTGGGAAAAACTGTTTTTT.

V usage is TRBV5-6 and J usage is TRBJ1-5; 11 bases match TRBD1. This CDR3 is built from 17 residues. The V gene end was trimmed by 4 bases and the J gene end by 4 bases; junction bases not matched to a gene: 10. Germline loops: CDR1 SGHDT, CDR2 YYEEEE. CDR3 nucleotides: TGTGCCAGCAGCCGACGGACAGGGGGCGGCCGAAATCAGCCCCAGCATTTT. Its translation: CASSRRTGGGRNQPQHF.

This clone has just one count. In nucleotides, the CDR3 is TGTGCCAGTCTGTCCGGGACATATAACACCGGGGAGCTGTTTTTT. It specifies CASLSGTYNTGELFF. The chain joins TRBV19 to TRBJ2-2; D may be TRBD1 (6 bases). Germline values: CDR1 LNHDA, CDR2 SQIVND (reference sequence). The CDR3 is made up of 15 amino acids. Trimming shortened V by 8 bases and J by 2 bases, and 15 bases separated the two germline ends.

A single count supports this clone. This chain connects TRBV2 to TRBJ1-4; tentative D call: TRBD1 (5 bases). This CDR3 comprises 11 residues. V was clipped by 6 bases and J by 13 bases, with 12 bases between them. In germline, CDR1 is SNHLY, CDR2 FYNNEI. The CDR3 nucleotides read TGTGCCAGCAGCTACCCGGGGGTACTGTTTTTT. It specifies CASSYPGVLFF.

V gene TRBV5-1 combines with J gene TRBJ1-1; TRBD1 agrees at 7 bases. The CDR3 extends over 14 amino acids. CDR1 is SGHRS, CDR2 YFSETQ, per germline. V shed 3 bases and J 4 bases; nucleotides not matched to a gene: 6. Here the CDR3 DNA reads TGCGCCAGCAGCTATCGACAGGGAGGCACTGAAGCTTTCTTT. It encodes CASSYRQGGTEAFF.

The chain recombines TRBV28 with TRBJ1-1; no reliable D call. Germline-derived CDR1 and CDR2 are MDHEN and SYDVKM. CDR3 length: 12 residues. V lost 0 bases to trimming and J lost 4 bases, with 3 bases between them. CDR3 sequence reads: CASSLWSTEAFF. The CDR3 region has the DNA TGTGCCAGCAGTTTATGGAGCACTGAAGCTTTCTTT.

The V and J genes are TRBV7-9 and TRBJ2-3; D is possibly TRBD1 (5 bases). This CDR3 region has 14 residues. V was clipped by 7 bases and J by 2 bases, with 13 bases between them. Germline CDR1 and CDR2: SEHNR and FQNEAQ (reference sequence). The CDR3 DNA follows: TGTGCCAGCATCCCTCCCGGACACACAGATACGCAGTATTTT. This sequence encodes CASIPPGHTDTQYF.

The rearrangement joins TRBV9 to TRBJ2-6; D unclear. The germline gives CDR1 SGDLS, CDR2 YYNGEE. The CDR3 loop spans 16 amino acids. V was shortened by 4 bases and J by 1 base, with 12 bases between the two germline ends. The chain's CDR3 is CASSQVRQSGANVLTF. The CDR3 nucleotides are TGTGCCAGCAGCCAAGTACGCCAGTCTGGGGCCAACGTCCTGACTTTC.

This chain connects TRBV18 to TRBJ1-2, with no clear D. Germline CDR1 and CDR2: KGHSH and LQKENI. Trimming pared 4 bases from V and 7 bases from J, leaving 7 bases between. The CDR3 runs 11 residues. The CDR3 is CASSREAGYTF. CDR3 DNA: TGTGCCAGCTCACGAGAGGCTGGCTACACCTTC.

The rearrangement uses TRBV27 and TRBJ1-2, with D uncertain. V was pared by 6 bases and J by 4 bases, with 18 bases between. This CDR3 has 15 residues. Germline V lookup: CDR1 MNHEY, CDR2 SMNVEV (reference sequence). The DNA for the CDR3 is TGTGCCAGCAGAGACTCGGAAAACGGACTCTATGGCTACACCTTC. Translating it yields CASRDSENGLYGYTF.

The V call is TRBV13, the J call TRBJ1-6; 7 positions agree with TRBD1. Germline CDR1 PRHDT, CDR2 FYEKMQ (reference sequence). The J segment lost 2 bases and the V segment lost 2 bases, leaving 15 bases of the junction unmatched. The CDR3 runs to 20 residues. The CDR3 DNA reads TGTGCCAGCAGCTTATCCCACCGATTTACGGGACAGACCTATAATTCACCCCTCCACTTT. This encodes CASSLSHRFTGQTYNSPLHF.

CDR3 in DNA: TGTGCCAGCAGCTTGAGGGTTTGGGCGGCCCAGGGGGGAGAGACCCAGTACTTC. It yields the protein CASSLRVWAAQGGETQYF. This rearrangement joins TRBV5-6 to TRBJ2-5; D might be TRBD1 (7 bases). The CDR3 runs to 18 residues. CDR1 is SGHDT, CDR2 YYEEEE, per germline. Trimming left V 1 base short and J 4 bases short, with 23 bases between.